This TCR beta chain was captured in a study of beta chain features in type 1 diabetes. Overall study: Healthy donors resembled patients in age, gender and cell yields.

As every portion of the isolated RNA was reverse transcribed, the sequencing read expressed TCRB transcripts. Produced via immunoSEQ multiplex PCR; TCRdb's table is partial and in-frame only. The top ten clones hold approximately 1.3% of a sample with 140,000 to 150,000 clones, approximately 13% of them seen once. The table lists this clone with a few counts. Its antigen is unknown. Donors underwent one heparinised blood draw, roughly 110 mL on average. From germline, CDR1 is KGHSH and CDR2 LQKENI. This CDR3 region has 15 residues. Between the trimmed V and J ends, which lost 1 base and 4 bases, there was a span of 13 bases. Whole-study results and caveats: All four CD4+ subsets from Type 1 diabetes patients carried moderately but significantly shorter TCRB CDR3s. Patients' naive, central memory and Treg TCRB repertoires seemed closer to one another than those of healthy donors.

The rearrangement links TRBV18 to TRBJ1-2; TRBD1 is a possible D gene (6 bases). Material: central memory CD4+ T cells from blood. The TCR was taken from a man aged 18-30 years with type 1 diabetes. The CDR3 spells CASSPLGGLSYGYTF. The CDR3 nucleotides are TGTGCCAGCTCACCACTTGGGGGGCTTAGCTATGGCTACACCTTC. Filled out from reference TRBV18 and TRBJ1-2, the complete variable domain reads NAGVMQNPRHLVRRRGQEARLRCSPMKGHSHVYWYRQLPEEGLKFMVYLQKENIIDESGMPKERFSAEFPKEGPSILRIQQVVRGDSAAYFCASSPLGGLSYGYTFGSGTRLTVV.